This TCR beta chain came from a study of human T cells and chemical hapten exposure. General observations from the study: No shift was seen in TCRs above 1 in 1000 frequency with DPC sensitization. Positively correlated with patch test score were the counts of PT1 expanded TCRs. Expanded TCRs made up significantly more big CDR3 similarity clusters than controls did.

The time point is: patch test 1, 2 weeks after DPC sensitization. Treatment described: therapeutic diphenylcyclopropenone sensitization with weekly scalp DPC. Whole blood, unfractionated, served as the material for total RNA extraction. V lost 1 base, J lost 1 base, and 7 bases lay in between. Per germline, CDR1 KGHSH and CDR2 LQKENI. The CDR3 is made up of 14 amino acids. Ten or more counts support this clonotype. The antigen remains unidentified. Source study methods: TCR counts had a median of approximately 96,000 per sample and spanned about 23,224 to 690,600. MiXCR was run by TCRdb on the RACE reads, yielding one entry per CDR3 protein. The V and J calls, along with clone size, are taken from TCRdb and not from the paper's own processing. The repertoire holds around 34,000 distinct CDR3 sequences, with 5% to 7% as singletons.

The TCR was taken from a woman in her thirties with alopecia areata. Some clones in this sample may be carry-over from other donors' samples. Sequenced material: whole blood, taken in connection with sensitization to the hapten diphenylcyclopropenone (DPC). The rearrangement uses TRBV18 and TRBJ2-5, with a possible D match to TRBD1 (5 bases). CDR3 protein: CASSPLQGQETQYF. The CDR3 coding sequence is TGTGCCAGCTCACCACTTCAGGGCCAAGAGACCCAGTACTTC.